This passage covers 9 T cell receptor beta chains from one sample sequenced in a study of shared clonotypes between healthy human individuals. Some clones are missing from TCRdb's copy, which holds only in-frame ones; the method was immunoSEQ multiplex PCR. This repertoire shows about 1.5 million clones, roughly 98% found once; its top ten account for about 0.45%. The sequencing sample was made of naive CD4+ T cells sorted from blood. Noted subset: CD45RA+ positively selected. These receptors were taken from a man aged 25-45 years in good health.

J is TRBJ1-5 and V is TRBV5-1; 7 bases line up with TRBD1. V shed 7 bases, J shed 3 bases, and the junction held 4 bases outside the gene matches. This CDR3 region has 13 residues. Germline CDR1 is SGHRS and CDR2 is YFSETQ. CDR3 nucleotide sequence: TGCGCCAGCCGCGACAGGGACAATCAGCCCCAGCATTTT. It specifies CASRDRDNQPQHF.

J is TRBJ1-1 and V is TRBV27, with D possibly being TRBD1 (6 bases). This CDR3 has 13 residues. Germline V CDR1 and CDR2: MNHEY, SMNVEV (reference sequence). The V and J ends lost 8 bases and 3 bases respectively, with 13 bases between them. The CDR3 loop is CASLARGDTEAFF. In DNA, the CDR3 is TGTGCCAGCCTAGCTAGGGGGGACACTGAAGCTTTCTTT.

This chain uses TRBV6-1 with TRBJ2-3, with 11 bases matching TRBD2. Germline-derived CDR1 and CDR2 are MNHNS and SASEGT. CDR3 length equals 16 residues. V lost 4 bases to trimming and J lost 2 bases; unmatched junction nucleotides: 5. CDR3 protein: CASSGLAGSLTDTQYF. In DNA, the CDR3 is TGTGCCAGCAGTGGACTAGCGGGATCTCTCACAGATACGCAGTATTTT.

The chain couples TRBV14 to TRBJ2-1; TRBD1 agrees at 7 bases. In germline, CDR1 is SGHDN, CDR2 FVKESK. The length of the CDR3 is 15 residues. The V segment lost 2 bases and the J segment 9 bases; nucleotides outside the gene matches: 10. Here the CDR3 reads CASSQRSYRGGEQFF. The CDR3 DNA follows: TGTGCCAGCAGCCAACGATCCTACAGGGGTGGTGAGCAGTTCTTC.

The chain employs TRBV18 and TRBJ2-2; D may be TRBD2 (6 bases). This CDR3 spans 15 amino acids. V lost 3 bases to trimming and J lost 1 base, with 9 bases between them. Germline loops: CDR1 KGHSH, CDR2 LQKENI. The CDR3 sequence: CASSPWGVNTGELFF. The CDR3, as DNA: TGTGCCAGCTCACCGTGGGGGGTGAACACCGGGGAGCTGTTTTTT.

The chain recombines TRBV7-6 with TRBJ2-7, with unresolved D. Germline V gene sequence: CDR1 SGHVS, CDR2 FNYEAQ. This CDR3 region has 14 residues. Trimming stripped 1 base from V and 1 base from J, with 8 bases between. Here the CDR3 reads CASSLDGNSYEQYF. CDR3 DNA sequence: TGTGCCAGCAGCTTAGACGGAAATTCCTACGAGCAGTACTTC. The whole variable domain, filled in from reference TRBV7-6 and TRBJ2-7, reads GAGVSQSPRYKVTKRGQDVALRCDPISGHVSLYWYRQALGQGPEFLTYFNYEAQQDKSGLPNDRFSAERPEGSISTLTIQRTEQRDSAMYRCASSLDGNSYEQYFGPGTRLTVT.

The V gene is TRBV5-5, the J gene TRBJ2-3; 8 bases fit TRBD2. This CDR3 comprises 16 residues. Losses at the gene ends were 4 bases for V and 2 bases for J; bases not matched to a gene: 9. Germline CDR1 SGHKS, CDR2 YYEKEE (reference sequence). DNA for the CDR3: TGTGCCAGCAGCGCCGGGACTAGTGTTCTCACAGATACGCAGTATTTT. It specifies CASSAGTSVLTDTQYF.

As to this clone: The sample carries other DNA sequences with the same CDR3. The chain combines TRBV9 with TRBJ1-3; 7 bases agree with TRBD1. Germline CDR1 and CDR2: SGDLS and YYNGEE. CDR3 length: 13 amino acids. The V and J ends lost 3 bases and 4 bases, in that order; junction bases with no gene match: 1. This chain's CDR3 is CASSAGQGNTIYF. DNA for the CDR3: TGTGCCAGCAGCGCGGGACAGGGAAACACCATATATTTT.

The rearrangement uses TRBV27 and TRBJ2-7; D is uncertain. The CDR3 runs to 15 residues. CDR1 and CDR2 from the germline V gene are MNHEY and SMNVEV (reference sequence). The V end was cut by 0 bases, the J end by 2 bases, with 11 bases between. CDR3 DNA sequence: TGTGCCAGCAGTTTATCGATGCCCGGCCCCTACGAGCAGTACTTC. Amino acid sequence: CASSLSMPGPYEQYF.